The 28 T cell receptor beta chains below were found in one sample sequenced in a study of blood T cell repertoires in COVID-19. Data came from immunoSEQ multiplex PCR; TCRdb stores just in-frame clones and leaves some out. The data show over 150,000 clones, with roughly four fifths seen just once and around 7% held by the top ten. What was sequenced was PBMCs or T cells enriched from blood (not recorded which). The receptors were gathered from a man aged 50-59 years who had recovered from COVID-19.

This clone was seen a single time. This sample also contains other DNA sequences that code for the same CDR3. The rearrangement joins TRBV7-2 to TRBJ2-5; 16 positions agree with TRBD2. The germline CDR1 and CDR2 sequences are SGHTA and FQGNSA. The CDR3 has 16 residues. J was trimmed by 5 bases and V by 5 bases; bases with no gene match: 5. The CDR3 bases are TGTGCCAGCAGCAAGGGACTAGCGGGGGGGCGGGAGACCCAGTACTTC. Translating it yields CASSKGLAGGRETQYF.

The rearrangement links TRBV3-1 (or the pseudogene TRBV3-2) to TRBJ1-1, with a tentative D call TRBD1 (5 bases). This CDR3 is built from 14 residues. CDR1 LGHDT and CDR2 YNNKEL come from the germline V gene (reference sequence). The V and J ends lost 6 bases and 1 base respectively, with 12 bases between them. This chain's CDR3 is CASSPSDRNTEAFF. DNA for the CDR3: TGTGCCAGCAGTCCCTCAGACAGGAACACTGAAGCTTTCTTT.

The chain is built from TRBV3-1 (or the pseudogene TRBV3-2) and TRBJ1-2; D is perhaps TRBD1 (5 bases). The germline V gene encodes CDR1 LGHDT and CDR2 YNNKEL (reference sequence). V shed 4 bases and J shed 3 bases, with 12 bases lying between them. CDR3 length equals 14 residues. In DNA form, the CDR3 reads TGTGCCAGCAGCCCGTGGGCGGGGGACTATGGCTACACCTTC. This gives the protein CASSPWAGDYGYTF.

In nucleotides, the CDR3 is TGCGCCAGCAGCCAAGATAGTGACGGCAAAACCGGGGAGACCCAGTACTTC. Residues: CASSQDSDGKTGETQYF. V usage is TRBV4-1 and J usage is TRBJ2-5; no clear D. The CDR3 sequence is 17 residues long. From germline, CDR1 is MGHRA and CDR2 YSYEKL. V was shortened by 0 bases and J by 5 bases, with 19 bases between the two germline ends.

In DNA, the CDR3 is TGTGCCAGCAGTCAATACAAAGGGGGGGTGCCTGAAAAACTGTTTTTT. Encoded protein: CASSQYKGGVPEKLFF. The V call is TRBV28, the J call TRBJ1-4, with D possibly matching TRBD1 (6 bases). CDR3 length: 16 amino acids. Germline V CDR1 and CDR2: MDHEN, SYDVKM. Trimming pared 5 bases from V and 7 bases from J, leaving 20 bases between.

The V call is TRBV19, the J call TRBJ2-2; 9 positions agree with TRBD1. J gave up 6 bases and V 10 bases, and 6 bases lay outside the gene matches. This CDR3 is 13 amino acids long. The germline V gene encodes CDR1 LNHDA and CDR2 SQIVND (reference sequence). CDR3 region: CAIRTGAAGELFF. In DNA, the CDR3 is TGTGCCATACGGACAGGGGCCGCCGGGGAGCTGTTTTTT.

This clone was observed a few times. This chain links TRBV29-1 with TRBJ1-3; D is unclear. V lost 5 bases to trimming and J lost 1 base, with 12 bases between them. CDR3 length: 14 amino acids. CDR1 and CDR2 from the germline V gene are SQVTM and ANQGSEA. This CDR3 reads CSVSQEGSGNTIYF. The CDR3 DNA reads TGCAGCGTTTCTCAGGAGGGATCTGGAAACACCATATATTTT.

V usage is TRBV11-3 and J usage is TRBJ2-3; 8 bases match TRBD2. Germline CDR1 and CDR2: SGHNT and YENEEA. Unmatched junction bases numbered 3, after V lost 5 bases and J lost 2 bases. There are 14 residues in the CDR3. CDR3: CASSPGGYTDTQYF. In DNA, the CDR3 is TGTGCCAGCAGCCCGGGGGGGTACACAGATACGCAGTATTTT.

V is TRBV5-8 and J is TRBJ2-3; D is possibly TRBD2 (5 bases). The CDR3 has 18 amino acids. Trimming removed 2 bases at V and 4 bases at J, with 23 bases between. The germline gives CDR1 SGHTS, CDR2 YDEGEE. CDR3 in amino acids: CASSLGWRGGSGADTQYF. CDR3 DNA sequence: TGTGCCAGCAGCTTAGGGTGGAGAGGAGGCTCCGGAGCAGATACGCAGTATTTT.

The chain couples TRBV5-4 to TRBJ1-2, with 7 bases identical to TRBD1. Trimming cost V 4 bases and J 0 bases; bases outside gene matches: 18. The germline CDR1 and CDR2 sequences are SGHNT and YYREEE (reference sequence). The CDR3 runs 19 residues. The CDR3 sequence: CASSTSGGSRTAPNYGYTF. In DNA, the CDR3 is TGTGCCAGCAGCACCTCAGGGGGGTCAAGGACGGCCCCTAACTATGGCTACACCTTC.

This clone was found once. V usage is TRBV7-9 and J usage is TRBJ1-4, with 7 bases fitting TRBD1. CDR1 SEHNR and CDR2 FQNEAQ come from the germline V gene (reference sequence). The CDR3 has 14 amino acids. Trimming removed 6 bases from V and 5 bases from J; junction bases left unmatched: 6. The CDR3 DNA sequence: TGTGCCAGCAGTCTAAGACAGGGAAATGAAAAACTGTTTTTT. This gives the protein CASSLRQGNEKLFF.

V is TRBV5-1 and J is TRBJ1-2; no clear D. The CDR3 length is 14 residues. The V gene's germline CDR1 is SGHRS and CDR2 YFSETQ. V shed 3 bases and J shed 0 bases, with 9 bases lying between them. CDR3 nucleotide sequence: TGCGCCAGCAGCTCTGACACAACTAACTATGGCTACACCTTC. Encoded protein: CASSSDTTNYGYTF.

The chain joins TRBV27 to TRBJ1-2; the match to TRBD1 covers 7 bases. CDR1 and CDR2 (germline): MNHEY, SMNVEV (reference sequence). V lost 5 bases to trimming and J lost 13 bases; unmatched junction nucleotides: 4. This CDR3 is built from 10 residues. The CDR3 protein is CASSQGVATF. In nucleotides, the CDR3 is TGTGCCAGCAGTCAGGGGGTTGCCACCTTC.

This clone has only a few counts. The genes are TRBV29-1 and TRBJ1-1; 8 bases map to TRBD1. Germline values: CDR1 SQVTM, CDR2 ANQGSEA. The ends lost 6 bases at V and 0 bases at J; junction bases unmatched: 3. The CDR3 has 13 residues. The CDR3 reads CSVRDRMNTEAFF. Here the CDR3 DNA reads TGCAGCGTCAGGGACAGGATGAACACTGAAGCTTTCTTT. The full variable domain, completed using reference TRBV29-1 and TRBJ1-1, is SAVISQKPSRDICQRGTSLTIQCQVDSQVTMMFWYRQQPGQSLTLIATANQGSEATYESGFVIDKFPISRPNLTFSTLTVSNMSPEDSSIYLCSVRDRMNTEAFFGQGTRLTVV.

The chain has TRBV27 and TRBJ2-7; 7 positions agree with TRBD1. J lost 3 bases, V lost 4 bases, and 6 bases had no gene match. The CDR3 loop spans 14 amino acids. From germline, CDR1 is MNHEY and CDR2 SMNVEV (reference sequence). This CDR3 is CASSYRGRFYEQYF. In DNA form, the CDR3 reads TGTGCCAGCAGTTACAGGGGCCGGTTCTACGAGCAGTACTTC.

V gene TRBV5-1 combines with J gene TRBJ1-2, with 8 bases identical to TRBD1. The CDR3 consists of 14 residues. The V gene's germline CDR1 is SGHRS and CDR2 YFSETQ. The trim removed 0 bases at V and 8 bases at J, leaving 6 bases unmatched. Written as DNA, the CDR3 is TGCGCCAGCAGCTTGGAGCAGGGGGCAGGAGGCTACACCTTC. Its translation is CASSLEQGAGGYTF.

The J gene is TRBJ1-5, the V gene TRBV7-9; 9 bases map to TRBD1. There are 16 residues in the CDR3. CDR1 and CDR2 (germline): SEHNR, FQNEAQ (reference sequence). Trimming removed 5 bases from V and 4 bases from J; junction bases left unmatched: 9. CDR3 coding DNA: TGTGCCAGCAGCCCCCCCGGGACAGGGACAAATCAGCCCCAGCATTTT. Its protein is CASSPPGTGTNQPQHF.

The CDR3 region is CASSLVSGNYGYTF. For the CDR3, the DNA is TGTGCCAGCAGCTTAGTATCAGGGAACTATGGCTACACCTTC. The gene calls are TRBV11-1 and TRBJ1-2; possible D gene TRBD1, 5 bases. The germline gives CDR1 SGHAT, CDR2 FQDESV (reference sequence). V lost 1 base and J lost 2, with 8 bases in between. This CDR3 is built from 14 residues. Together with reference TRBV11-1 and TRBJ1-2, the CDR3 gives the full variable domain: EAEVAQSPRYKITEKSQAVAFWCDPISGHATLYWYRQILGQGPELLVQFQDESVVDDSQLPKDRFSAERLKGVDSTLKIQPAELGDSAMYLCASSLVSGNYGYTFGSGTRLTVV.

This CDR3 reads CASSLGQNSGNTIYF. CDR3 coding DNA: TGTGCCAGCAGCCTAGGACAAAACTCTGGAAACACCATATATTTT. V and J are TRBV5-4 and TRBJ1-3; D may be TRBD1 (5 bases). This CDR3 is built from 15 residues. Trimming left V 4 bases short and J 0 bases short, with 11 bases between. Germline V gives CDR1 SGHNT, CDR2 YYREEE (reference sequence).

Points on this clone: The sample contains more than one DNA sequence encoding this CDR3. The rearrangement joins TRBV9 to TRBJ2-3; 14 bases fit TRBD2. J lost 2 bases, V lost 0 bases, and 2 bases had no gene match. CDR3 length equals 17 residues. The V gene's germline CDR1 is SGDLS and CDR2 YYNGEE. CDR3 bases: TGTGCCAGCAGCGTAGGACTAGCGGGGGGGCCCACAGATACGCAGTATTTT. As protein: CASSVGLAGGPTDTQYF.

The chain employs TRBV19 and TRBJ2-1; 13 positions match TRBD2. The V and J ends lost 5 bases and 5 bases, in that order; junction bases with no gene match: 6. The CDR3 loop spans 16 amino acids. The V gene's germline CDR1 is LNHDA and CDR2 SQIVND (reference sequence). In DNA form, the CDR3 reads TGTGCCAGTAGTTCGACTAGCGGGGGGTCTAACAATGAGCAGTTCTTC. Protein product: CASSSTSGGSNNEQFF.

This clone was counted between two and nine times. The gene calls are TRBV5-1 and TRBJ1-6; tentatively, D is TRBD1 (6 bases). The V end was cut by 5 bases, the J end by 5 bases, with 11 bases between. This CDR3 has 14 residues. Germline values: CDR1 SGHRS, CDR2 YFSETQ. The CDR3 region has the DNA TGCGCCAGCAGGCGGGCAGGGGATAATTCACCCCTCCACTTT. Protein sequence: CASRRAGDNSPLHF.

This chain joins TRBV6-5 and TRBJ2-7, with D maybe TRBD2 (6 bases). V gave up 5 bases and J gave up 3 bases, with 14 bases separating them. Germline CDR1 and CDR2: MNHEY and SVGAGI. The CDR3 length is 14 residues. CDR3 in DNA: TGTGCCAGCAGTATAAGCGGGCCGGTCTACGAGCAGTACTTC. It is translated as CASSISGPVYEQYF.

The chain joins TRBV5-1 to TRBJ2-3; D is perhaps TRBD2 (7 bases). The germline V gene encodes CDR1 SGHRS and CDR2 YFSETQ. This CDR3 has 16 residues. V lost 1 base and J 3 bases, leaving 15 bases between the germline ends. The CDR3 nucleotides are TGCGCCAGCAGCTTGAGTGGGGGGGCCATGACAGATACGCAGTATTTT. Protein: CASSLSGGAMTDTQYF.

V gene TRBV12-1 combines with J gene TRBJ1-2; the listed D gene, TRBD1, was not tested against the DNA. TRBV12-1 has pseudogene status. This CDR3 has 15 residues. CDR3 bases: TGTGCCAGCAGCTTTTGGGACAGGGTGTGGGATGGCTACACCTTC. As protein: CASSFWDRVWDGYTF.

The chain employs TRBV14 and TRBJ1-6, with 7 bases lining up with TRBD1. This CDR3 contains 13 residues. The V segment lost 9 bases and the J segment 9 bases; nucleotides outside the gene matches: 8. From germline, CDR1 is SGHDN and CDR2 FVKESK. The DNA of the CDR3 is TGTGCCAGTGGACAGGCCGGGCCTTCACCCCTCCACTTT. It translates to CASGQAGPSPLHF.

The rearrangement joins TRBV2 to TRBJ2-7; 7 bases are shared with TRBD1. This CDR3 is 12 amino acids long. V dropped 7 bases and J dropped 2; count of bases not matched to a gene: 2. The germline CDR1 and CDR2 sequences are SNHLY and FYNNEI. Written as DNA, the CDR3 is TGTGCCAGCATGACAGGGACCTACGAGCAGTACTTC. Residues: CASMTGTYEQYF.

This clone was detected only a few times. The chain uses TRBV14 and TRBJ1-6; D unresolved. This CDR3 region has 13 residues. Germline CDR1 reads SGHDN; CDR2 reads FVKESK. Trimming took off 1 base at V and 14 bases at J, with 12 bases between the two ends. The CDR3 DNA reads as TGTGCCAGCAGCCAAGTTGGGCCCCCGGCCCTCCACTTT. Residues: CASSQVGPPALHF.